The clone carrying this T cell receptor beta chain was seen at least ten times. What it recognizes is unknown. The data belong to a study of CD8+CD57+ T cells in acquired aplastic anemia. The wider study: Recorded DNA amounts for sorted CD4+ and CD8+ cells had an average of around 3.5 ug. Study findings and constraints: In common between the patients and the controls were approximately 30 CD8+ CDR3 sequences.

Profiling that covered TCR beta VDJ and CDR3 relied on genomic DNA as its template. From the reads, TCRdb called clonotypes with MiXCR, one entry per CDR3 protein. Of some 130,000 distinct CDR3 sequences listed, 40% to 45% are singletons. The sequence came from a human donor in good health, serving as a control. The sample consisted of sorted CD4+, CD8+, or CD8+CD57+ T cells (not recorded which) from PBMCs.

CDR3 protein: CASRPGTSGLAEYF. The CDR3 DNA reads TGTGCCAGCAGACCCGGGACTAGCGGGCTCGCAGAGTACTTC. The genes are TRBV7-2 and TRBJ2-7, with 12 bases aligning to TRBD2. Germline values: CDR1 SGHTA, CDR2 FQGNSA. CDR3 length: 14 amino acids. The V gene end was trimmed by 6 bases and the J gene end by 11 bases; junction bases not matched to a gene: 11.